Listed below are T cell receptor beta chains from one sample, sequenced in a study of blood T cell repertoires in COVID-19. Repertoires were generated with immunoSEQ multiplex PCR, while TCRdb's copy carries only in-frame clones and drops some. This table holds under 150,000 clones, around 86% found once. Sequenced sample: peripheral blood. The source of these receptors is a man in his forties or fifties with active or convalescent COVID-19. Each CDR3 is given with its conserved first and last residue. The D gene is left open where the match is weak. Clone size is shown for a subset of rows, as once, few, many or a class of expanded clone.

v_call	j_call	d_call	clone_size	cdr3_nt	cdr3_aa
TRBV4-2	TRBJ1-1	.	.	TGTGCCAGCAGCCCAAACAGAGAGAACACTGAAGCTTTCTTT	CASSPNRENTEAFF
TRBV3-1/TRBV3-2	TRBJ2-1	.	.	TGTGCCAGCAGCCAATATTCAGGACAGAATTACAATGAGCAGTTCTTC	CASSQYSGQNYNEQFF
TRBV18	TRBJ2-5	TRBD1	.	TGTGCCAGCTCACCACGGGCAACAGGGGAAGAGACCCAGTACTTC	CASSPRATGEETQYF
TRBV19	TRBJ2-5	.	.	TGTGCCAGTAGTACCGGGAACCAAGAGACCCAGTACTTC	CASSTGNQETQYF
TRBV19	TRBJ2-7	TRBD1	.	TGTGCCAGTAGTATGAAACGGACAGGGGGCTTACAAGCGTCCTACGAGCAGTACTTC	CASSMKRTGGLQASYEQYF
TRBV10-1	TRBJ2-2	.	.	TGCGCCAGCAGTGATACGGCGAACACCGGGGAGCTGTTTTTT	CASSDTANTGELFF
TRBV10-1	TRBJ2-5	.	.	TGCGCCAGCAGTGAGTCGGGGGCACAAGAGACCCAGTACTTC	CASSESGAQETQYF
TRBV5-6	TRBJ1-1	.	.	TGTGCCAGCAGCTCATACACTGAAGCTTTCTTT	CASSSYTEAFF
TRBV12-3/TRBV12-4	TRBJ2-2	.	.	TGTGCCAGCACTTACACCGGGGAGCTGTTTTTT	CASTYTGELFF
TRBV6-5	TRBJ2-7	.	.	TGTGCCAGCAGCGACCAGACAAGTGGAACGTACTTC	CASSDQTSGTYF
TRBV7-8	TRBJ1-2	.	once	TGTGCCAGCAGCTTACTCGGCAGGGGCGGCCCATCTAACTATGGCTACACCTTC	CASSLLGRGGPSNYGYTF
TRBV3-1/TRBV3-2	TRBJ2-1	TRBD2	.	TGTGCCAGCACCACCGGGACTAGCGGGGGGGCGCGTGTGAATGAGCAGTTCTTC	CASTTGTSGGARVNEQFF
TRBV7-2	TRBJ2-7	.	.	TGTGCCAGCAGCTCACAGCCCCCGGGTGCAGGGTCCAAACAGTACTTC	CASSSQPPGAGSKQYF
TRBV6-6	TRBJ1-3	.	.	TGTGCCAGCAGTCCAATCTCGTCCGGGACATTTGGAAACACCATATATTTT	CASSPISSGTFGNTIYF
TRBV27	TRBJ1-5	.	.	TGTGCCAGCAGTTTTACTACGCTTGAGCCCCAGCATTTT	CASSFTTLEPQHF
TRBV29-1	TRBJ2-3	TRBD2	.	TGCAGCGTCCAGCGGGACACAGATACGCAGTATTTT	CSVQRDTDTQYF
TRBV6-5	TRBJ1-1	.	.	TGTGCCAGCAGCGGGACACCGAACACTGAAGCTTTCTTT	CASSGTPNTEAFF
TRBV7-8	TRBJ1-5	.	.	TGTGCCAGCAGCTTACAGGTTCTTAATAGCAATCAGCCCCAGCATTTT	CASSLQVLNSNQPQHF
TRBV3-1/TRBV3-2	TRBJ2-5	TRBD1	.	TGTGCCAGCAGCCAAGATGACAGGGGGGAGACCCAGTACTTC	CASSQDDRGETQYF
TRBV5-4	TRBJ2-7	.	.	TGTGCCAGCAGCTTCTACGGGAACCCGAAGGTTGGCTACGAGCAGTACTTC	CASSFYGNPKVGYEQYF
TRBV5-1	TRBJ2-7	.	once	TGCGCCAGCAGTCCCCTAGGCGGGCCCTACGAGCAGTACTTC	CASSPLGGPYEQYF
TRBV7-9	TRBJ2-5	TRBD1	.	TGTGCCAGCACCGGACAGGGAGAGACCCAGTACTTC	CASTGQGETQYF
TRBV5-6	TRBJ2-5	TRBD1	.	TGTGCCAGCAGTTGGACAGGGGGGACCCAGTACTTC	CASSWTGGTQYF
TRBV5-1	TRBJ2-5	.	.	TGCGCCAGCAGCTTGGGAACAGGGGGGGCAGAGACCCAGTACTTC	CASSLGTGGAETQYF
TRBV4-3	TRBJ2-7	TRBD2	.	TGCGCCAGCAGCCGAGGGACTAGTACCTACGAGCAGTACTTC	CASSRGTSTYEQYF
TRBV7-2	TRBJ2-3	.	.	TGTGCCAGCAGCTTAGTTCGGGGCGGGGTAAGACCAGATACGCAGTATTTT	CASSLVRGGVRPDTQYF
TRBV7-9	TRBJ1-4	.	.	TGTGCCAGCAGCTTGGGAGGGCCTCTGAATGCTGAAAAACTGTTTTTT	CASSLGGPLNAEKLFF
TRBV12-3/TRBV12-4	TRBJ1-2	.	.	TGTGCCAGCGGAGGATTTTGGGACTACACCTTC	CASGGFWDYTF
TRBV5-1	TRBJ2-5	TRBD2	.	TGCGCCAGCAGCCGCGCCCCACTAGCGGGGGGACTCTCGGAGACCCAGTACTTC	CASSRAPLAGGLSETQYF
TRBV3-1/TRBV3-2	TRBJ1-1	TRBD1	few	TGTGCCAGCAGCCCCCGGGACAGGGGTATGAACACTGAAGCTTTCTTT	CASSPRDRGMNTEAFF
TRBV9	TRBJ1-2	.	.	TGTGCCAGCAGCGTAGGGGCAGAGACTAACTATGGCTACACCTTC	CASSVGAETNYGYTF
TRBV3-1/TRBV3-2	TRBJ2-5	TRBD2	.	TGTGCCAGCAGGAGGGAGGGAGGTCTGGAGACCCAGTACTTC	CASRREGGLETQYF
TRBV11-2	TRBJ1-1	.	.	TGTGCCAGCAGCTTAGACGGGTGGAACACTGAAGCTTTCTTT	CASSLDGWNTEAFF
TRBV11-2	TRBJ2-7	.	.	TGTGCCAGCAGCTTAGATGCGGATTACTTAAGCAAGCAGTACTTC	CASSLDADYLSKQYF
TRBV4-2	TRBJ1-4	TRBD1	.	TGTGCCAGCAGCCAAGATTACCGACAGGGGGGAGAAAAACTGTTTTTT	CASSQDYRQGGEKLFF
TRBV5-1	TRBJ2-2	.	.	TGCGCCAGCAGCTTGGGGCAGGGTCGTAGCGGGGAGCTGTTTTTT	CASSLGQGRSGELFF
TRBV19	TRBJ2-3	.	.	TGTGCCAGTAGTAATGAGGGTCGCACAGATACGCAGTATTTT	CASSNEGRTDTQYF
TRBV19	TRBJ2-3	TRBD2	.	TGTGCCAGTATCAGCGGGGCTAGCACAGATACGCAGTATTTT	CASISGASTDTQYF
TRBV30	TRBJ2-1	TRBD2	once	TGTGCCTGGACCAGCGGGGGGAGTTACAATGAGCAGTTCTTC	CAWTSGGSYNEQFF
TRBV5-4	TRBJ1-2	TRBD1	.	TGTGCCAGCAGCTCCAGGGACAGGGCCCTCTATGGCTACACCTTC	CASSSRDRALYGYTF
TRBV7-2	TRBJ2-3	.	.	TGTGCCAGCAGCTTAGATATAACCGGGGGCACAGATACGCAGTATTTT	CASSLDITGGTDTQYF
TRBV3-1/TRBV3-2	TRBJ1-3	TRBD1	.	TGTGCCAGCAGCCGAGAGGGACAGGGGTCAAACACCATATATTTT	CASSREGQGSNTIYF
TRBV7-2	TRBJ1-6	.	.	TGTGCCAGCAGCTTAGCCGTTAATTCACCCCTCCACTTT	CASSLAVNSPLHF
TRBV7-2	TRBJ2-7	TRBD2	.	TGTGCCAGCAGCTCCTCTGGCGGGGGAACCTACGAGCAGTACTTC	CASSSSGGGTYEQYF
TRBV7-2	TRBJ2-7	TRBD2	.	TGTGCCAGCAGCTTCGTTGCGGGGGTGGGCGAGCAGTACTTC	CASSFVAGVGEQYF
TRBV29-1	TRBJ2-3	TRBD2	few	TGCAGCGTTGACCTAGCGGGTAGCACAGATACGCAGTATTTT	CSVDLAGSTDTQYF
TRBV5-1	TRBJ2-5	.	.	TGCGCCAGCAGCTTGAACAGTGTCCAAGAGACCCAGTACTTC	CASSLNSVQETQYF
TRBV28	TRBJ1-2	.	.	TGTGCCAGCACTCTACGGGGGGCGGACGGCTACACCTTC	CASTLRGADGYTF
TRBV6-5	TRBJ1-2	.	.	TGTGCCAGCAGCGCAACCCAGGGGCGCAACTATGGCTACACCTTC	CASSATQGRNYGYTF
TRBV7-3	TRBJ1-1	.	.	TGTGCCAGCAGCTTAATGGGTCGGGTGAACACTGAAGCTTTCTTT	CASSLMGRVNTEAFF
TRBV11-2	TRBJ2-1	TRBD2	.	TGTGCCAGCAGCGAAACTAGCGGGGGGGCCTTGGATGAGCAGTTCTTC	CASSETSGGALDEQFF
TRBV19	TRBJ1-2	.	.	TGTGCCAGTAGTATGGCACTCAGGGGTGGTAACTATGGCTACACCTTC	CASSMALRGGNYGYTF
TRBV27	TRBJ1-1	.	once	TGTGCCAGCCGCCTGGCCAACTCCCAGGGAGGCACTGAAGCTTTCTTT	CASRLANSQGGTEAFF
TRBV11-3	TRBJ1-5	TRBD1	.	TGTGCCAGCAGCTTAGTTCCGGGACAGGGCAATCAGCCCCAGCATTTT	CASSLVPGQGNQPQHF
TRBV18	TRBJ2-5	.	.	TGTGCCAGCTCACCCAATCGGGGGATCCGGGGTCGGAATCAAGAGACCCAGTACTTC	CASSPNRGIRGRNQETQYF